Each of the 20 T cell receptor beta chains below was sequenced from the same sample in a study of T cell repertoires in cytomegalovirus infection. TCRdb reprocessed the reads with MiXCR, giving one entry per CDR3 protein. This sample has approximately 500,000 distinct CDR3 sequences, with 26% found just once. Sequenced input: PBMCs. All receptors derive from a human donor in good health (CMV status not recorded). Some clones in this sample may be carry-over from other donors' samples.

This sequence joins TRBV11-2 and TRBJ2-2; 7 bases are shared with TRBD1. CDR3 length: 18 residues. V shed 0 bases and J 1 base; nucleotides not matched to a gene: 8. Germline loops: CDR1 SGHAT, CDR2 FQNNGV. The CDR3 sequence: CASSLDRWTGQNTGELFF. CDR3 DNA: TGTGCCAGCAGCTTAGATCGCTGGACAGGCCAGAACACCGGGGAGCTGTTTTTT.

This clonotype came up many times. This rearrangement joins TRBV7-6 to TRBJ2-5; D tentatively fits TRBD1 or TRBD2 (6 bases each). Trimming stripped 1 base from V and 3 bases from J, with 12 bases between. Per the germline V gene, CDR1 is SGHVS and CDR2 is FNYEAQ. CDR3 length: 15 residues. CDR3 sequence reads: CASSLGLGGKETQYF. As DNA, the CDR3 is TGTGCCAGCAGCTTAGGTCTAGGGGGGAAAGAGACCCAGTACTTC.

This clonotype was recorded a few times. No DNA is shown, since the ends of the CDR3 on it are uncertain; the CDR3 is the one TCRdb lists. This chain connects TRBV28 to TRBJ2-7; the D call in the table, TRBD2, was not verified against the DNA. The CDR3 region is 17 residues in length, termini included. Germline CDR1 MDHEN, CDR2 SYDVKM. The CDR3 spells CASSFGPGTSGSYEQYF.

The chain is built from TRBV28 and TRBJ1-1, with D maybe TRBD1 (6 bases). The CDR3 has 15 amino acids. V shed 6 bases and J shed 5 bases, with 19 bases lying between them. Germline lookup yields CDR1 MDHEN and CDR2 SYDVKM. This CDR3 reads CASSPRTVGRTEAFF. The DNA for the CDR3 is TGTGCCAGCAGCCCGAGGACAGTAGGAAGGACTGAAGCTTTCTTT.

The V and J genes are TRBV6-2 or TRBV6-3 and TRBJ2-1, with 9 bases aligning to TRBD2. Germline CDR1 is MNHEY and CDR2 is SVGEGT. The CDR3 covers 12 residues. Trimming removed 7 bases from V and 9 bases from J; junction bases left unmatched: 4. CDR3 protein: CASTSGNAEQFF. The DNA for the CDR3 is TGTGCCAGCACTAGCGGGAATGCTGAGCAGTTCTTC.

This clonotype was recorded a few times. This chain joins TRBV5-4 and TRBJ2-6, with D unresolved. The V and J ends lost 4 bases and 1 base respectively, with 9 bases between them. Germline lookup yields CDR1 SGHNT and CDR2 YYREEE (reference sequence). The CDR3 is 15 residues long. DNA of the CDR3: TGTGCCAGCAGCCCGGGCCGGTCTGGGGCCAACGTCCTGACTTTC. This encodes CASSPGRSGANVLTF.

This clonotype was counted only a few times. The chain is built from TRBV24-1 and TRBJ2-1, with 7 bases fitting TRBD2. This CDR3 is 18 amino acids long. V dropped 4 bases and J dropped 0; count of bases not matched to a gene: 11. CDR1 KGHDR and CDR2 SFDVKD come from the germline V gene. The CDR3 DNA reads TGTGCCACCAGTGACCCTCGGACTAGACTCAGCTCCTACAATGAGCAGTTCTTC. The encoded protein is CATSDPRTRLSSYNEQFF.

In this sample, this clonotype turned up many times. This sequence joins TRBV7-2 and TRBJ1-2, with 12 bases that match TRBD1. Germline V CDR1 and CDR2: SGHTA, FQGNSA. This CDR3 spans 15 amino acids. V lost 5 bases, J lost 7 bases, and 8 bases stayed unmatched. The CDR3 protein is CASSGQGQGAGGYTF. DNA of the CDR3: TGTGCCAGCAGCGGACAGGGACAGGGGGCAGGTGGCTACACCTTC. The whole variable domain, remainder taken from reference TRBV7-2 and TRBJ1-2, is GAGVSQSPSNKVTEKGKDVELRCDPISGHTALYWYRQSLGQGLEFLIYFQGNSAPDKSGLPSDRFSAERTGGSVSTLTIQRTQQEDSAVYLCASSGQGQGAGGYTFGSGTRLTVV.

This clonotype showed up just a few times. The chain recombines TRBV5-4 with TRBJ2-7, with 11 positions matching TRBD2. CDR1 is SGHNT and CDR2 is YYREEE in the germline V gene (reference sequence). Trimming took 4 bases from V and 4 from J; bases not matched to a gene: 4. The length of the CDR3 is 14 residues. The CDR3 coding sequence is TGTGCCAGCAGCCCGGGACTAGCGGAGTACGAGCAGTACGTC. The encoded protein is CASSPGLAEYEQYV.

This clonotype was counted between two and nine times. The V and J genes are TRBV7-9 and TRBJ2-2, with no clear D. The CDR3 runs 13 residues. The V and J ends lost 5 bases and 3 bases respectively, with 7 bases between them. Germline CDR1 is SEHNR and CDR2 is FQNEAQ (reference sequence). CDR3 residues: CASSKGYTGELFF. CDR3 in DNA: TGTGCCAGCAGCAAAGGATACACCGGGGAGCTGTTTTTT.

This clonotype was observed a handful of times. The rearrangement links TRBV4-1 to TRBJ1-1, with D uncertain. V was cut by 3 bases and J by 3 bases, with 8 bases left in between. The CDR3 spans 13 residues. Germline-derived CDR1 and CDR2 are MGHRA and YSYEKL. The CDR3 protein is CASSHNWDTEAFF. DNA of the CDR3: TGCGCCAGCAGCCATAATTGGGACACTGAAGCTTTCTTT.

This clonotype has just a few counts. The V gene is TRBV29-1, the J gene TRBJ1-3; no reliable D call. Germline values: CDR1 SQVTM, CDR2 ANQGSEA. The CDR3 is 13 amino acids. The V gene lost 6 bases and the J gene lost 1 base, with 10 bases spanning the gap. DNA for the CDR3: TGCAGCGTCTCGACCTTTTCTGGAAACACCATATATTTT. This codes for CSVSTFSGNTIYF.

The chain combines TRBV7-3 with TRBJ2-2, with a tentative D call TRBD1 (7 bases). This CDR3 is built from 16 residues. Germline lookup yields CDR1 SGHTA and CDR2 FQGTGA. With 5 bases removed from V and 5 bases from J, the gap between germline ends came to 18 bases. The DNA for the CDR3 is TGTGCCAGCAGCCCACTATGGGGGGACAGTACCGGGGAGCTGTTTTTT. Translating it yields CASSPLWGDSTGELFF.

A few counts support this clonotype. The CDR3 nucleotides are TGTGCCAGCAGCTTGGAGGGTACCTACGAGCAGTACGTC. Protein product: CASSLEGTYEQYV. V and J are TRBV7-6 and TRBJ2-7, with D possibly being TRBD2 (6 bases). Germline V gene data show CDR1 as SGHVS and CDR2 as FNYEAQ. V was clipped by 3 bases and J by 2 bases, with 8 bases between them. The CDR3 has 13 residues.

This clonotype showed up just a few times. The V and J genes are TRBV19 and TRBJ2-7, with D tentatively TRBD1 (5 bases). The CDR3 spans 15 residues. Germline CDR1 is LNHDA and CDR2 is SQIVND (reference sequence). V was cut by 3 bases and J by 11 bases, with 23 bases left in between. The CDR3 region is CASSIWGRSNSSEYV. The CDR3 DNA is TGTGCCAGTAGTATTTGGGGCCGCTCGAATTCCAGCGAGTACGTC.

This clonotype came up many times. This chain links TRBV7-2 with TRBJ2-7; 12 bases agree with TRBD2. The V gene's germline CDR1 is SGHTA and CDR2 FQGNSA. J was trimmed by 0 bases and V by 5 bases; bases with no gene match: 5. CDR3 length equals 16 residues. This CDR3 reads CASSRMTSGSSYEQYF. The CDR3, as DNA: TGTGCCAGCAGCCGAATGACTAGCGGGAGCTCCTACGAGCAGTACTTC. The entire variable domain, with the rest obtained from reference TRBV7-2 and TRBJ2-7, is as follows: GAGVSQSPSNKVTEKGKDVELRCDPISGHTALYWYRQSLGQGLEFLIYFQGNSAPDKSGLPSDRFSAERTGGSVSTLTIQRTQQEDSAVYLCASSRMTSGSSYEQYFGPGTRLTVT.

This chain links TRBV6-5 with TRBJ1-1, with 9 bases matching TRBD1. Germline lookup yields CDR1 MNHEY and CDR2 SVGAGI. Unmatched junction bases numbered 12, after V lost 6 bases and J lost 10 bases. The CDR3 consists of 14 residues. The DNA of the CDR3 is TGTGCCAGCAGACCTGGACAGGGGCCCGGGGGAGCTTTCTTT. Translating it yields CASRPGQGPGGAFF.

The V call is TRBV7-9, the J call TRBJ1-4, with D possibly TRBD1 on 5 matching bases. V lost 5 bases and J lost 10, with 17 bases in between. CDR1 and CDR2 from the germline V gene are SEHNR and FQNEAQ (reference sequence). The CDR3 length is 14 residues. CDR3 residues: CASSPDILTGKLFF. Written as DNA, the CDR3 is TGTGCCAGCAGCCCGGACATCCTGACTGGAAAACTGTTTTTT.

The genes are TRBV29-1 and TRBJ2-3, with TRBD2 identical over 15 bases. The CDR3 is 20 amino acids. In germline, CDR1 is SQVTM, CDR2 ANQGSEA. V lost 3 bases and J lost 1; bases outside the gene matches: 14. The chain's CDR3 is CSVEFKIGLAGGPGTDTQYF. In nucleotides, the CDR3 is TGCAGCGTTGAGTTTAAGATCGGACTAGCGGGAGGGCCGGGCACAGATACGCAGTATTTT.

The chain links TRBV28 to TRBJ2-5, with TRBD1 matching over 8 bases. CDR1 is MDHEN and CDR2 is SYDVKM in the germline V gene. The junction had 8 bases not matched to a gene; V was cut back by 6 bases and J by 5 bases. This CDR3 region has 14 residues. CDR3 protein: CASRLRTGRETQYF. CDR3 nucleotide sequence: TGTGCCAGCAGACTTAGGACAGGGAGGGAGACCCAGTACTTC.